This T cell receptor beta chain was obtained from a study of blood T cell repertoires in COVID-19. Profiling relied on immunoSEQ multiplex PCR, and the TCRdb table lists in-frame clones only, not all of them. The repertoire holds about 97,000 clones, with about 90% as singletons. The sequenced sample was peripheral blood. This sequence was found in a woman aged 30 to 39 with acute or convalescent COVID-19.

CDR3 region: CAWTPPTRVALSEQYF. For the CDR3, the DNA is TGTGCCTGGACTCCCCCCACAAGGGTAGCGCTGTCCGAGCAGTACTTC. The chain has TRBV30 and TRBJ2-7; maybe TRBD2 (5 bases). The ends were cut back, 4 bases at V and 6 bases at J, with 25 bases in the middle. The CDR3 length is 16 residues. Germline assignment: CDR1 GTSNPN and CDR2 SVGIG (reference sequence).